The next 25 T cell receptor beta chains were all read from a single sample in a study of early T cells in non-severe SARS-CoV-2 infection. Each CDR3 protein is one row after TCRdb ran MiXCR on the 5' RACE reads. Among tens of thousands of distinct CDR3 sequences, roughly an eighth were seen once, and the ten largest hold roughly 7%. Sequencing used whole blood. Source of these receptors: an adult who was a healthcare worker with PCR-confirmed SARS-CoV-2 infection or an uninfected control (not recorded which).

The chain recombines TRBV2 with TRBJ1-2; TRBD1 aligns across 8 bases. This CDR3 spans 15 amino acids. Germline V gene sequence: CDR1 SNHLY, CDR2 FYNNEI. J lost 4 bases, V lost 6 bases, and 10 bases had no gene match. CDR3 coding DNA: TGTGCCAGCAGCCCGACAGGGGACGGGACCTATGGCTACACCTTC. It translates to CASSPTGDGTYGYTF.

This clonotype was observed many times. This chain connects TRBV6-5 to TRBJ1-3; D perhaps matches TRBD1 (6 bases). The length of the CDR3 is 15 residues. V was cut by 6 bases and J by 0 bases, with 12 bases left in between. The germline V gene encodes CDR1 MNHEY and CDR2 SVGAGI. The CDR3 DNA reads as TGTGCCAGCAGCCCCGACAGGAACTCTGGAAACACCATATATTTT. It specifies CASSPDRNSGNTIYF.

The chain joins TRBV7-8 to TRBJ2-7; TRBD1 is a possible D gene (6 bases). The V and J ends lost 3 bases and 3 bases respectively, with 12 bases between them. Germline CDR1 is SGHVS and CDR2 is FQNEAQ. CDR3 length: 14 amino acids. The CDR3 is CASSLGTSDYEQYF. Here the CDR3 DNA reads TGTGCCAGCAGCTTGGGGACATCCGACTACGAGCAGTACTTC. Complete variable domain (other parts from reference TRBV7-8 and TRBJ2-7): GAGVSQSPRYKVAKRGQDVALRCDPISGHVSLFWYQQALGQGPEFLTYFQNEAQLDKSGLPSDRFFAERPEGSVSTLKIQRTQQEDSAVYLCASSLGTSDYEQYFGPGTRLTVT.

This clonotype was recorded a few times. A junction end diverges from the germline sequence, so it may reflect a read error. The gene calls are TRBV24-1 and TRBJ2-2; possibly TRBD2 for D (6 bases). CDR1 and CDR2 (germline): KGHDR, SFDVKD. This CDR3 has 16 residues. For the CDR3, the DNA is TGTGCCACCAGTGATTTGCTCGGAGGGAACCCCGGGGAGCTGTTTTTT. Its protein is CATSDLLGGNPGELFF.

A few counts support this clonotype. The CDR3 nucleotides read TGTGCCAGCAGTTTAAGGGGAGGGATGAACACTGAAGCTTTCTTT. Its translation: CASSLRGGMNTEAFF. The chain couples TRBV12-3 or TRBV12-4 to TRBJ1-1; weak D call: TRBD1 (5 bases). The V end lost 2 bases, the J end lost 0 bases, and 10 bases lay between the germline ends. The CDR3 consists of 15 residues.

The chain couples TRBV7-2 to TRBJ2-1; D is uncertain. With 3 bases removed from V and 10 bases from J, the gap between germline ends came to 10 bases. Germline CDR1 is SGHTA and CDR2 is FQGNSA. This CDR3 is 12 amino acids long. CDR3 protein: CASSLNYNEQFF. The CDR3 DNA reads TGTGCCAGCAGCTTGAATTATAACGAGCAGTTCTTC. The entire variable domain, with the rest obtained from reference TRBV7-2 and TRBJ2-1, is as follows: GAGVSQSPSNKVTEKGKDVELRCDPISGHTALYWYRQSLGQGLEFLIYFQGNSAPDKSGLPSDRFSAERTGGSVSTLTIQRTQQEDSAVYLCASSLNYNEQFFGPGTRLTVL.

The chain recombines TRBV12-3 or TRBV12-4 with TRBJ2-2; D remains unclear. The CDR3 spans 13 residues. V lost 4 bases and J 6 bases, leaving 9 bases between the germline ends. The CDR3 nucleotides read TGTGCCAGCAGTTCGGGCCCTCCCGGGGAGCTGTTTTTT. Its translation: CASSSGPPGELFF.

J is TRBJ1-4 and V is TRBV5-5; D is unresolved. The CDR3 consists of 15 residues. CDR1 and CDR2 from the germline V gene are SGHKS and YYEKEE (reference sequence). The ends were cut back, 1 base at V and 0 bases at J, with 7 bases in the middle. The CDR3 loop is CASSLIGSTNEKLFF. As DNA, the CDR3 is TGTGCCAGCAGCTTGATAGGGTCAACTAATGAAAAACTGTTTTTT. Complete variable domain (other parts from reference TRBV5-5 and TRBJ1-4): DAGVTQSPTHLIKTRGQQVTLRCSPISGHKSVSWYQQVLGQGPQFIFQYYEKEERGRGNFPDRFSARQFPNYSSELNVNALLLGDSALYLCASSLIGSTNEKLFFGSGTQLSVL.

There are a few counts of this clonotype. In DNA, the CDR3 is TGTGCCAGCCGGCAGGTGAGCTCCTACAATGAGCAGTTCTTC. Translation gives CASRQVSSYNEQFF. The chain joins TRBV2 to TRBJ2-1; D remains unclear. CDR3 length: 14 residues. Germline CDR1 SNHLY, CDR2 FYNNEI. V lost 8 bases to trimming and J lost 0 bases, with 11 bases between them.

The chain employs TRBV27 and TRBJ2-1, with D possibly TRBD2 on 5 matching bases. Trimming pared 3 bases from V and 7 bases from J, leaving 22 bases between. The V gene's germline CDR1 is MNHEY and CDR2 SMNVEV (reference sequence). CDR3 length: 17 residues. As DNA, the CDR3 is TGTGCCAGCAGTTTGTTCGGGAATATGGCCTCATGGAATGAGCAGTTCTTC. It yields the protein CASSLFGNMASWNEQFF.

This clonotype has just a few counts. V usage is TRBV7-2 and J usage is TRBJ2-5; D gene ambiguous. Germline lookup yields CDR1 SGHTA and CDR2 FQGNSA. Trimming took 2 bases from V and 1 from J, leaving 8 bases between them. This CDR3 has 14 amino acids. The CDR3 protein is CASSLSVFQETQYF. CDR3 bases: TGTGCCAGCAGCTTATCAGTTTTCCAAGAGACCCAGTACTTC.

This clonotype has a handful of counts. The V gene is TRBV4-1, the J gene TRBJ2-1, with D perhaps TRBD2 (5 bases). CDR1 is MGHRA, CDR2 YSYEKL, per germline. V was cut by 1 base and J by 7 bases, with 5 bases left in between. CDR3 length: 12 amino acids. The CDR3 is CASSQGGNEQFF. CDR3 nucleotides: TGCGCCAGCAGCCAAGGCGGGAATGAGCAGTTCTTC.

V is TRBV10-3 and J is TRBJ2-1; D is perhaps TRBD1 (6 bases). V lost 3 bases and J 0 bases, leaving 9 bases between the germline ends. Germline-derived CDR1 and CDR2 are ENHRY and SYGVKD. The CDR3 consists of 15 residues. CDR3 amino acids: CAISDLGASYNEQFF. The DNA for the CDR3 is TGTGCCATCAGTGATCTGGGGGCCTCCTACAATGAGCAGTTCTTC.

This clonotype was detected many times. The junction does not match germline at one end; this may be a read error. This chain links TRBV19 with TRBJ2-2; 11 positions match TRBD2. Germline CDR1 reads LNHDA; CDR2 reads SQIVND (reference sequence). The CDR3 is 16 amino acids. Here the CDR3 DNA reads TGTGCCAGTAGTAAGGTGACTAGCGGGAACAGCGGGGAGCTGTTTTTT. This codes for CASSKVTSGNSGELFF.

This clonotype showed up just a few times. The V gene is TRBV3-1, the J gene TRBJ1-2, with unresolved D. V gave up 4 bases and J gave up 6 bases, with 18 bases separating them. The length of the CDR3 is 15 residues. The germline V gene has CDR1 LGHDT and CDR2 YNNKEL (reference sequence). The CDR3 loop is CASSLITLPEDGYTF. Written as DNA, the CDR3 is TGTGCCAGCAGCCTTATCACACTGCCCGAAGATGGCTACACCTTC.

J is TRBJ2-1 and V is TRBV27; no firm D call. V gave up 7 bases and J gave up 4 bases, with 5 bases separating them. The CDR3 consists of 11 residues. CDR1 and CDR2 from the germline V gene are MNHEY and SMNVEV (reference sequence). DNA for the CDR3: TGTGCCAGCATTCGGTACAATGAGCAGTTCTTC. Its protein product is CASIRYNEQFF.

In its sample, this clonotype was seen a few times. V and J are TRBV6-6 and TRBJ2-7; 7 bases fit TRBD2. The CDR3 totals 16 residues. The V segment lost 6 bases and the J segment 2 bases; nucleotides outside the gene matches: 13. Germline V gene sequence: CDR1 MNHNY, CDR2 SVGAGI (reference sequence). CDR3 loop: CASSRLGGSGAYEQYF. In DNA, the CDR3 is TGTGCCAGCAGCCGCCTGGGTGGGAGCGGGGCCTACGAGCAGTACTTC.

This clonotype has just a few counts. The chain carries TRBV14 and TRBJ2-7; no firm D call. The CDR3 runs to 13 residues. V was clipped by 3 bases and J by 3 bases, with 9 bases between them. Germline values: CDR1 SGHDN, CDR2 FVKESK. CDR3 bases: TGTGCCAGCAGCCATCCTTGGGACTACGAGCAGTACTTC. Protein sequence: CASSHPWDYEQYF.

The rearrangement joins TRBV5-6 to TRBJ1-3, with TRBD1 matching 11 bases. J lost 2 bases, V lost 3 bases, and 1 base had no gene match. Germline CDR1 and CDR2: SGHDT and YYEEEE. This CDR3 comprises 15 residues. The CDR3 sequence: CASSWGQGAGNTIYF. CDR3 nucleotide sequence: TGTGCCAGCAGCTGGGGACAGGGGGCTGGAAACACCATATATTTT. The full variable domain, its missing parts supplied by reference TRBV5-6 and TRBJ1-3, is DAGVTQSPTHLIKTRGQQVTLRCSPKSGHDTVSWYQQALGQGPQFIFQYYEEEERQRGNFPDRFSGHQFPNYSSELNVNALLLGDSALYLCASSWGQGAGNTIYFGEGSWLTVV.

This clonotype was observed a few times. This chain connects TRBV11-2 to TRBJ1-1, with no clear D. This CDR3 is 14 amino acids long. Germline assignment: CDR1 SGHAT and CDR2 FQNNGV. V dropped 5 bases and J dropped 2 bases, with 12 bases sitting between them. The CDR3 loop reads CASSPGHVNTEAFF. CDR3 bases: TGTGCCAGCAGCCCAGGTCACGTAAACACTGAAGCTTTCTTT.

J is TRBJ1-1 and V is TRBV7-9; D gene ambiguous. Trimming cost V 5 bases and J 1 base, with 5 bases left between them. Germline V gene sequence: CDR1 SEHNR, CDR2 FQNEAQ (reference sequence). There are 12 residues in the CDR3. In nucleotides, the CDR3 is TGTGCCAGCAGCCCCTGGAACACTGAAGCTTTCTTT. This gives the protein CASSPWNTEAFF.

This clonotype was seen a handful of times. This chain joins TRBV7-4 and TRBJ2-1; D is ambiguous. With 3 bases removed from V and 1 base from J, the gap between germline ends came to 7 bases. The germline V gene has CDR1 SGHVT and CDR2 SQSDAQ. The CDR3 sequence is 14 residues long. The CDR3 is CASSFSRSYNEQFF. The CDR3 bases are TGTGCCAGCAGCTTTTCGAGATCCTACAATGAGCAGTTCTTC.

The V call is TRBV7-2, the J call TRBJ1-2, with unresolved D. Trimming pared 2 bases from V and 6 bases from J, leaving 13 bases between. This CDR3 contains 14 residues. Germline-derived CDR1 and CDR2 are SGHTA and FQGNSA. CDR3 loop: CASSLPPMADGYTF. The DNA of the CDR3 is TGTGCCAGCAGCTTACCGCCCATGGCCGATGGCTACACCTTC.

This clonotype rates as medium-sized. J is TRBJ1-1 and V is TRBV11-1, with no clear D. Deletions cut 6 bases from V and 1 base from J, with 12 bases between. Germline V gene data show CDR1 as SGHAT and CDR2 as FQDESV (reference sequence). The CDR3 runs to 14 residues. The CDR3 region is CASSPSIRNTEAFF. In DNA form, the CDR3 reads TGTGCCAGCAGTCCGTCAATTCGGAACACTGAAGCTTTCTTT.

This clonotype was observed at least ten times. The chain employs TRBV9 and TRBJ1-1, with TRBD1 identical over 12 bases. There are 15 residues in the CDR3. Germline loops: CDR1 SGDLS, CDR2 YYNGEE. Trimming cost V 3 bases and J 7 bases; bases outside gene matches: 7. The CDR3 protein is CASSERGTGGSEAFF. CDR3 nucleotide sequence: TGTGCCAGCAGCGAGAGGGGGACAGGGGGCAGTGAAGCTTTCTTT.